These 19 T cell receptor beta chains were sequenced from one sample in a study of early T cells in non-severe SARS-CoV-2 infection. From the 5' RACE reads, TCRdb called clonotypes with MiXCR, one entry per CDR3 protein. The sample lists 35,000 to 40,000 distinct CDR3 sequences, around 5% occurring once. The sample was whole blood. Every receptor here comes from an adult who was a healthcare worker with PCR-confirmed SARS-CoV-2 infection or an uninfected control (not recorded which).

This clonotype was seen at least ten times. The V and J genes are TRBV7-9 and TRBJ1-1; no firm D call. This CDR3 spans 14 amino acids. Germline CDR1 reads SEHNR; CDR2 reads FQNEAQ (reference sequence). V lost 3 bases to trimming and J lost 3 bases, with 11 bases between them. CDR3 loop: CASSFYPSDTEAFF. CDR3 bases: TGTGCCAGCAGCTTTTACCCTTCCGACACTGAAGCTTTCTTT.

The table lists this clonotype with a few counts. The chain is built from TRBV4-1 and TRBJ2-2; D possibly corresponds to TRBD2 (6 bases). CDR3 length: 13 amino acids. Deletions cut 9 bases from V and 2 bases from J, with 10 bases between. CDR1 is MGHRA, CDR2 YSYEKL, per germline. CDR3: CASRDSNTGELFF. Here the CDR3 DNA reads TGCGCCAGTCGGGACTCTAACACCGGGGAGCTGTTTTTT.

The rearrangement links TRBV5-4 to TRBJ2-3; TRBD2 might be the D (6 bases). The V end was cut by 0 bases, the J end by 2 bases, with 13 bases between. CDR1 and CDR2 (germline): SGHNT, YYREEE (reference sequence). This CDR3 has 16 residues. CDR3 coding DNA: TGTGCCAGCAGCTTGGAGGTGGGACTCCACACAGATACGCAGTATTTT. It encodes CASSLEVGLHTDTQYF.

V usage is TRBV7-2 and J usage is TRBJ1-6; D is undetermined. This CDR3 has 13 amino acids. V was trimmed by 1 base and J by 9 bases, leaving 7 bases between them. Germline CDR1 and CDR2: SGHTA and FQGNSA. The CDR3 region is CASSLDVGSPLHF. The CDR3 bases are TGTGCCAGCAGCTTAGATGTAGGTTCACCCCTCCACTTT.

The chain recombines TRBV5-5 with TRBJ2-2; D is unresolved. The CDR3 runs to 14 residues. V was shortened by 4 bases and J by 7 bases, with 14 bases between the two germline ends. The germline CDR1 and CDR2 sequences are SGHKS and YYEKEE (reference sequence). The CDR3 DNA follows: TGTGCCAGCAGCCACGGGTCTCCTTACGGGGAGCTGTTTTTT. Translated, it gives CASSHGSPYGELFF.

This clonotype was picked up many times. The chain couples TRBV12-3 or TRBV12-4 to TRBJ1-2, with 7 bases fitting TRBD1. V was clipped by 6 bases and J by 1 base; unmatched bases: 8. This CDR3 contains 15 residues. CDR3 amino acids: CASRRTGAFNYGYTF. For the CDR3, the DNA is TGTGCCAGCAGGCGAACAGGGGCGTTTAACTATGGCTACACCTTC.

Comment on this clonotype: A much larger clone lies a single base off, so this may be a read error. This chain uses TRBV3-1 with TRBJ1-1; D gene ambiguous. This CDR3 region has 15 residues. The ends were cut back, 0 bases at V and 7 bases at J, with 15 bases in the middle. The germline V gene has CDR1 LGHDT and CDR2 YNNKEL (reference sequence). The CDR3 loop reads CASSQDRAESNEAFF. The DNA for the CDR3 is TGTGCCAGCAGCCAAGATCGGGCAGAGTCGAATGAAGCTTTCTTT.

The chain couples TRBV28 to TRBJ1-1, with D possibly being TRBD1 (6 bases). CDR1 and CDR2 from the germline V gene are MDHEN and SYDVKM. The CDR3 loop spans 12 amino acids. V lost 3 bases and J lost 10, with 12 bases in between. CDR3 nucleotide sequence: TGTGCCAGCAGTTTGGGGGCTGGTGGAGCTTTCTTT. Residues: CASSLGAGGAFF.

This chain joins TRBV2 and TRBJ2-3; TRBD1 matches at 7 bases. V lost 7 bases and J lost 1; bases outside the gene matches: 5. The CDR3 is made up of 14 amino acids. The germline V gene has CDR1 SNHLY and CDR2 FYNNEI. The CDR3 spells CASTGQVRTDTQYF. For the CDR3, the DNA is TGTGCCAGCACCGGACAGGTCCGCACAGATACGCAGTATTTT.

This clonotype appeared many times. The V gene is TRBV7-6, the J gene TRBJ2-3; 7 bases are a match to TRBD1. V was pared by 5 bases and J by 2 bases, with 7 bases of the junction left unmatched. The CDR3 runs 15 residues. The germline CDR1 and CDR2 sequences are SGHVS and FNYEAQ. In nucleotides, the CDR3 is TGTGCCAGCAGCCACAACAGGGGTGTCACAGATACGCAGTATTTT. It translates to CASSHNRGVTDTQYF.

This clonotype has only a few counts. The chain has TRBV10-2 and TRBJ2-1, with a tentative D call TRBD2 (7 bases). The CDR3 runs to 15 residues. Germline V gene lookup returns CDR1 WSHSY and CDR2 SAAADI. Trimming cost V 7 bases and J 4 bases, with 17 bases left between them. The CDR3 sequence is CASTKGGGPYNEQFF. The CDR3 region has the DNA TGCGCCAGCACCAAGGGGGGAGGGCCTTACAATGAGCAGTTCTTC.

In its sample, this clonotype was seen many times. The chain couples TRBV10-1 to TRBJ2-1, with TRBD2 matching over 7 bases. After removal of 0 bases from V and 10 bases from J, the junction contained 15 bases not matched to a gene. CDR3 length: 17 amino acids. The germline V gene has CDR1 WNHNN and CDR2 SYGVQD (reference sequence). This CDR3 reads CASSESGGSLTRAEQFF. CDR3 DNA sequence: TGCGCCAGCAGTGAGTCCGGCGGGAGCCTCACCCGCGCCGAGCAGTTCTTC.

This clonotype has a handful of counts. CDR3 sequence reads: CASSRTGREKLFF. The CDR3 nucleotides are TGTGCCAGCAGCCGGACAGGGCGGGAAAAACTGTTTTTT. This chain connects TRBV7-6 to TRBJ1-4; 8 bases agree with TRBD1. CDR3 length: 13 residues. V dropped 5 bases and J dropped 8; count of bases not matched to a gene: 4. Per germline, CDR1 SGHVS and CDR2 FNYEAQ.

Concerning this clonotype itself: This may come from a read error, since a much larger clone is one base off. The chain has TRBV6-5 and TRBJ1-4; D ambiguous. The V and J ends lost 2 bases and 5 bases respectively, with 12 bases between them. The germline V gene encodes CDR1 MNHEY and CDR2 SVGAGI. This CDR3 has 15 amino acids. The CDR3 loop reads CASSYQIPPNEKLFF. The DNA of the CDR3 is TGTGCCAGCAGTTACCAAATCCCCCCGAATGAAAAACTGTTTTTT.

Only a few counts were recorded for this clonotype. The CDR3, as DNA: TGCAGCGTACCAGGACTAGCGGGGTATGAGCAGTTCTTC. Translation gives CSVPGLAGYEQFF. The rearrangement joins TRBV29-1 to TRBJ2-1, with TRBD2 matching over 12 bases. Germline V gene sequence: CDR1 SQVTM, CDR2 ANQGSEA. The CDR3 extends over 13 amino acids. The V segment lost 6 bases and the J segment 8 bases; nucleotides outside the gene matches: 5.

This clonotype was counted at least ten times. The chain employs TRBV7-2 and TRBJ2-7; D perhaps matches TRBD2 (7 bases). Germline values: CDR1 SGHTA, CDR2 FQGNSA. V gave up 3 bases and J gave up 2 bases, with 11 bases separating them. CDR3 length equals 14 residues. The CDR3 sequence: CASSFSGGPYEQYF. The CDR3 nucleotides are TGTGCCAGCAGCTTTTCGGGGGGCCCCTACGAGCAGTACTTC. Together with reference TRBV7-2 and TRBJ2-7, the CDR3 gives the full variable domain: GAGVSQSPSNKVTEKGKDVELRCDPISGHTALYWYRQSLGQGLEFLIYFQGNSAPDKSGLPSDRFSAERTGGSVSTLTIQRTQQEDSAVYLCASSFSGGPYEQYFGPGTRLTVT.

This clonotype was counted ten times or more. The chain couples TRBV21-1 to TRBJ2-5; the table gives TRBD2 as D, unverified against the DNA. TRBV21-1 represents a pseudogene. The CDR3 is 14 amino acids. In nucleotides, the CDR3 is TGTGCCAGCAGCAAGGGACTGACAAGAGGGACCCAGTACTTC. This sequence encodes CASSKGLTRGTQYF.

This clonotype has just a few counts. The chain is built from TRBV30 and TRBJ2-7, with 9 bases aligning to TRBD1. Germline-derived CDR1 and CDR2 are GTSNPN and SVGIG (reference sequence). The junction had 6 bases not matched to a gene; V was cut back by 2 bases and J by 7 bases. This CDR3 has 13 residues. The CDR3 region has the DNA TGTGCCTGGAGTAGGGACAGGGCTCGGGAGCAGTACTTC. Translation gives CAWSRDRAREQYF.

The rearrangement links TRBV29-1 to TRBJ1-1; no reliable D call. V was trimmed by 3 bases and J by 1 base, leaving 9 bases between them. The germline CDR1 and CDR2 sequences are SQVTM and ANQGSEA. The CDR3 consists of 13 residues. The DNA for the CDR3 is TGCAGCGTTGAGTGGCAGCCGAACACTGAAGCTTTCTTT. Translating gives CSVEWQPNTEAFF.